This T cell receptor beta chain was captured in a study of cytomegalovirus exposure and HLA in healthy donors (TCRdb year 2017). Notes on the research overall: According to an earlier analysis of a few hundred of the donors, roughly 180 million T cells yielded 100 million or so unique TCR beta sequences and around 280 Gb of sequence data. An early release covering roughly 580 HLA-typed donors comprised about 310 gigabases of sequencing data and roughly 85 million unique TCR sequences. The genetic ancestry cluster associated with self-reported Caucasian donors included roughly four fifths of the roughly 410 genotyped donors. The study aimed to test whether signatures of past pathogen exposure could be identified by cataloging public T cell receptors. Using immunosequencing, the study profiled T cell repertoires from around 670 subjects and related those repertoires to cytomegalovirus serostatus. In addition to the first cohort of hundreds of subjects, a separate validation cohort of some 120 different subjects was used. To predict cytomegalovirus infection status, the study brought together high-throughput TCR immunosequencing, statistical association of individual TCRs with disease status, and machine learning. To study patterns of TCR occurrence, a later analysis re-analyzed previously published TCR beta repertoires from 500 to 850 donors and added high-resolution HLA genotyping. The later analysis used no new phenotypic data to find candidate immune exposures, relying instead on TCR beta sequences and their occurrence across donors. An earlier analysis of approximately 630 of the donors applied high-throughput TCR beta sequencing to assess whether each TCR beta V gene segment acted as functional or pseudogenic. Donor age, sex, ethnicity and CMV serostatus were collected together with the repertoire data. A later genetic analysis used genome-wide SNP genotypes for about 55% of the 666 donors, treating that subset as a discovery cohort. All discovery cohort repertoires had been generated on a single sequencing platform. HLA typing included class I and class II loci at four-digit resolution. The number of donors typed differed by locus, with about 629-630 for A, B, C, DRB1 and DQB1, roughly 520 for DQA1, approximately 580 for DPA1, and 472 for DPB1. Four to six DR-DQ haplotypes were handled as single units for association and clustering, since linkage in the cohort was strong. On average, roughly 240,000 unique TCR beta nucleotide sequences were sequenced per donor among a few hundred genotyped donors of the cohort, with roughly 18% of those sequences being non-productive. Overall study outcomes, separate from this receptor: Specific HLA alleles were associated with around 18,000 TCR beta sequences at a false discovery rate of 0.05 in a later analysis. The sequencing pipeline was judged likely to have produced a cluster of highly shared sequence variants as a technical artifact. The earlier analysis of approximately 540 of the donors excluded some 15 rarely observed V segments, including chromosome 9 orphons, because counts were too low. The presence/absence analyses assumed that sequencing depth was roughly uniform across donors, and that assumption may not be true. Compared with equally common non-associated chains, HLA-associated TCR beta chains in a later analysis were more clonally expanded and had lower generation probabilities. In a later analysis, TCR association rates were found to vary across HLA loci, with the most associated TCRs seen for DRB1 alleles and the fewest for HLA-C alleles. Strong co-occurrence of HLA alleles, especially DR and DQ, made assigning TCR associations to individual alleles difficult. Most TCR sequences were observed very rarely across donors, whereas some public TCRs were present in many individuals. A later genetic analysis associated a missense DCLRE1C variant with V-gene and J-gene trimming of TCR beta chains, and an independent cohort replicated the association. The classifier was reported to diagnose cytomegalovirus status with high specificity and sensitivity in both the original and validation cohorts. Compared with the roughly 600-donor mean, donors in an Asian-associated ancestry cluster had fewer N-insertions in productive TCRs, according to a later genetic analysis. For the cohort, immune exposure information was limited to CMV serostatus. It was suggested by the authors that the approach could potentially be generalized to other disease states and immunological phenotypes. A further reported finding was that TCR beta sequences accurately predicted the HLA-A and HLA-B alleles for most subjects in the first cohort. In a later analysis, most CMV-associated TCR beta chains were found to appear HLA-restricted, with HLA associations seemingly driven largely by CMV exposure. The 87-base-pair reads could not distinguish some IMGT-functional V segments, including TRBV6-2 and TRBV6-3, so those segments were excluded. A total of 150 or so TCR beta chains were listed by the study as associated with cytomegalovirus. This cohort had only TCR beta chains sequenced, and the lack of alpha or paired-chain data limited which features could be detected. Because HLA typing was missing for some donors at each locus, association tests included only the typed subset. In an earlier analysis of 500 to 650 of the donors, most TCR beta V segments appeared in productive rearrangements about 87% or about 30% of the time, broadly matching IMGT annotations. Linkage disequilibrium might explain the correlated functional status among segregating V segments, but an unknown experimental factor could not be ruled out. In a later analysis, several top co-occurrence clusters were reported to appear linked to parvovirus B19, influenza, CMV and Epstein-Barr virus. In vitro tests confirmed that three of the cytomegalovirus-associated TCR beta chains recognize cytomegalovirus antigens.

Libraries were prepared through the immunoSEQ multiplex PCR assay. For the multiplex PCR, a mixture combining 60 forward primers for TCR Vbeta segments and 13 reverse primers for TCR Jbeta segments was used. The CDR3 region of rearranged TCR beta genes was amplified from genomic DNA with a multiplex PCR assay. Amplified TCR beta libraries were sequenced as 87-base-pair reads on the Illumina HiSeq System. On the authors' methods: A later analysis counted about 80 million unique TCR beta chains across the 700 or so repertoires, and some 11 million of these chains were shared by at least two donors. Raw reads were error-corrected and collapsed into unique sequences with a nearest-neighbor algorithm that merged closely related sequences to remove PCR and sequencing errors. To assign V, D and J gene segments, CDR3 sequences were aligned to IMGT reference sequences. For a sequence to be retained, a match of at least six nucleotides to both a V gene segment and a J gene segment was required. Rearrangements were called productive when the CDR3 lacked stop codons and stayed in frame with V and J; all others were non-productive. CDR3 was defined by IMGT convention, running from the second conserved V-encoded cysteine to the conserved J-encoded phenylalanine. Sequences without an unambiguous match to a single V gene segment were excluded from the earlier analysis of 450 to 650 of the donors. An earlier analysis of around 600 of the donors classified V segments as functional when productive rearrangements were above 56.7% and as segregating when the standard deviation between donors was above 5%. To diagnose cytomegalovirus status from the catalog of TCR beta chain sequences, a statistical classification framework was built. A later analysis assigned V and J genes by comparing TCR nucleotide sequences with IMGT/GENE-DB human TR gene sequences. In a later analysis, CDR3 sequences and most-parsimonious VDJ recombination scenarios were assigned using the TCRdist pipeline. In a later analysis, each TCR beta chain was defined by its CDR3 amino acid sequence together with its V-gene family, and reads lacking a unique V-gene family were excluded. As a way to deal with suspected cross-contamination and a sequencing artifact, a later analysis dropped 450 to 600 nucleotide sequences that were highly shared and had low generation probability. A later analysis calculated a clonal expansion index for each public chain from normalized within-repertoire ranks of inferred template counts. In a later analysis, generation probabilities were computed with a VDJ recombination model fitted to out-of-frame rearrangements, and the resulting probabilities were checked against IGoR. In a later analysis, TCR-TCR, TCR-HLA and TCR-CMV co-occurrence was scored with hypergeometric tests, and a repertoire-size bias correction was applied to TCR pairs. In a later analysis, false discovery rates were estimated by permuting HLA or CMV assignments 20 times. A later analysis grouped co-occurring TCRs with DBSCAN, adding TCRdist sequence similarity when clustering within HLA-allele-positive subsets. For co-occurrence clustering, repertoires with fewer than 30,000 or more than 120,000 public chains were excluded, along with five or six repertoires with anomalous nucleotide sharing. Sourced from immuneACCESS, this table was stored by TCRdb with only in-frame sequences that have V and J called. A share of the clones is absent; for the studies checked, an unresolved V gene accounts for under half, and the remainder has no known explanation. From that table come the V and J calls and clone size; the DNA was used to work out D and trimming. Across this sample there are about 160,000 clones, with more than 65% seen only once. The ten most abundant clones make up approximately 1.3% of the sample.

The cohort consisted of 600 or so healthy bone marrow donors. Cohort members were all nominally healthy when sampled, although unrecorded immune exposures were likely present. The donor tested CMV seronegative, placing the donor among the 350 or so seronegative members of the cohort. Every donor gave a peripheral blood sample, and the peripheral blood mononuclear cells from that sample were used for TCR beta sequencing. Genomic DNA extraction from the blood cell samples was performed with the Qiagen DNeasy Blood Extraction Kit. A remark on this clone: The antigen this receptor binds is unknown. It has no much larger one-base neighbor in the sample; base qualities were not kept.

Counted from cysteine to phenylalanine, this CDR3 has 13 amino acids. CDR3 DNA only is kept here, 39 bases in frame from base 1. According to the germline V gene (reference sequence), CDR1 reads MNHEY and CDR2 reads SMNVEV. V is reduced by 6 bases and J by 10 bases, leaving a spacing of 15 bases between them. The specimen was PBMCs. Recombination joined TRBV27 with TRBJ1-4, with the D gene not confidently named. This clonotype was obtained from a young man in good health and CMV-seronegative. The DNA reads TGTGCCAGCAGATCAGGCTCTATCGGAAAACTGTTTTTT. This gives the protein CASRSGSIGKLFF.